A single T cell receptor (beta chain) is shown here with its context. This specimen belongs to a study of blood T cell repertoires in COVID-19. Measured with immunoSEQ multiplex PCR; TCRdb has only the in-frame clones, and not every one. The table includes about 79,000 clones, roughly 90% detected once. Sequencing input: peripheral blood. This receptor was obtained from an older man with active or convalescent COVID-19.

The CDR3 sequence: CASSQLGNEQFF. DNA for the CDR3: TGTGCCAGCAGTCAACTAGGCAATGAGCAGTTCTTC. This rearrangement joins TRBV28 to TRBJ2-1; D perhaps matches TRBD2 (5 bases). The ends were cut back, 5 bases at V and 6 bases at J, with 8 bases in the middle. Germline values: CDR1 MDHEN, CDR2 SYDVKM. This CDR3 spans 12 amino acids.